This TCR beta chain was retrieved from a study of blood T cell repertoires in COVID-19 (dated by TCRdb to the early 2020s). Study-wide context: Recovered participants in ImmuneRACE Cohort 3 were defined by two consecutive negative NP/OP PCR tests, clearance by a healthcare professional, or resolution of symptoms. A de-identified subject ID, COVID-19 status, age in years and sex were almost always included in the sample metadata. The material from the prospective study consisted of cDNA or gDNA derived from T cells, B-cell-depleted T cells, or PBMCs. The dataset comprised deeply sampled blood TCRbeta repertoires from subjects exposed to, actively infected with, or recovered from COVID-19. A freely available public database, intended as a resource for researchers studying the immune response to SARS-CoV-2, is where the repertoires were released. Where available, HLA class I and class II types were taken from metadata supplied by the sample provider and were not determined by assay-based typing. Samples came from the ongoing ImmuneRACE study (first 160 participants) plus 1,254 subjects from 6 global collaborators. Collaborator samples came from the United States, Italy and Spain and covered acute and convalescent phases of COVID-19. Paper-wide results and their limitations: The quantity of clinical and demographic metadata differed by source and by participant and was supplied without curation.

Notes on this clone: Its specific antigen is unknown. The record has no base qualities; no much larger clone is one base away.

The immunoSEQ Assay, a bias-controlled multiplex PCR, was used to amplify TCRbeta CDR3 regions from genomic DNA. The source study handled its data this way. Within the assay, amplification of reference gene primers was used to estimate how many nucleated cells each sample contained. Sequence reads were collapsed and filtered to measure the absolute abundance of every unique TCRbeta CDR3 rearrangement. For each sample, productive Simpson clonality was calculated as the square root of Simpson's diversity index across productive rearrangements. Held by TCRdb, this immuneACCESS table contains in-frame sequences only and omits some clones. Under half of the omission traces to an unresolved V gene where checked; the cause of the rest is unknown. The DNA was the basis for D and trimming; V, J and clone size are from that table. The sample data list under 300,000 clones, and 88% of these were observed just once. Together, the top ten hold approximately 2% of the sample.

Participants in the prospective study were aged about 18 to 100 years, lived in under 30 United States geographic areas, and enrolled through a virtual design. In the prospective study, cohorts were assigned on the basis of participant-reported clinical history obtained from a screening survey and a study questionnaire. Mobile phlebotomists in the prospective study collected whole blood, serum and a nasopharyngeal or oropharyngeal swab from every participant. Over a roughly two-month period, participants in the prospective study had the option of providing additional blood draws and questionnaires. Blood samples from the prospective study were shipped frozen or at room temperature prior to DNA extraction. The CDR3 contains 12 residues, cysteine and phenylalanine counted. Of all the DNA, just the CDR3 is kept, 36 bases in frame from base 1. V is clipped by 8 bases and J by 3 bases, and the sequence between their germline boundaries is 8 bases long. Looking up the germline V gene yields CDR1 MDHEN and CDR2 SYDVKM.

Recombination linked TRBV28 to TRBJ1-5; the D gene cannot be resolved reliably. Sequencing used PBMCs or T cells enriched from blood (not recorded which). This clonotype was sampled from a woman aged 55 to 70 in a cohort exposed to, infected with or recovered from COVID-19 (not recorded which). The CDR3 here reads CASVTANQPQHF. The sequenced DNA is TGTGCCAGCGTTACAGCCAATCAGCCCCAGCATTTT. With all but the CDR3 taken from the reference TRBV28 and TRBJ1-5 genes, the full variable domain is: DVKVTQSSRYLVKRTGEKVFLECVQDMDHENMFWYRQDPGLGLRLIYFSYDVKMKEKGDIPEGYSVSREKKERFSLILESASTNQTSMYLCASVTANQPQHFGDGTRLSIL.